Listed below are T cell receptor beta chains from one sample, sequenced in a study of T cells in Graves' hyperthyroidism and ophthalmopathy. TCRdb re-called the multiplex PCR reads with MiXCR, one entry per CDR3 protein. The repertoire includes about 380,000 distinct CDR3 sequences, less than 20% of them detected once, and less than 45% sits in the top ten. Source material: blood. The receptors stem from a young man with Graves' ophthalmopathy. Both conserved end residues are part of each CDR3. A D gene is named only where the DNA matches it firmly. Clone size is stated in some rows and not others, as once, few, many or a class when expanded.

CASSERGVGTDTQYF TGTGCCAGCAGTGAAAGGGGGGTCGGCACAGATACGCAGTATTTT 15 TRBV2 - - TRBJ2-3
CASSSGGPAKNIQYF TGTGCCAGCAGCTCCGGGGGGCCGGCCAAAAACATTCAGTACTTC 15 TRBV7-9 - - TRBJ2-4
CASRPYSNQPQHF TGTGCCAGCAGACCTTATAGCAATCAGCCCCAGCATTTT 13 TRBV6-1 many - TRBJ1-5
CASSYSVLAGGFSTDTQYF TGTGCCAGCAGTTACTCGGTGCTAGCGGGGGGGTTTAGCACAGATACGCAGTATTTT 19 TRBV6-6 few TRBD2 TRBJ2-3
CASSQEDREYQPQHF TGCGCCAGCAGCCAAGAGGACAGGGAGTATCAGCCCCAGCATTTT 15 TRBV4-1 many TRBD1 TRBJ1-5
CASSAENSANYGYTF TGTGCCAGCAGCGCAGAAAACAGTGCTAACTATGGCTACACCTTC 15 TRBV9 few - TRBJ1-2
CASSMRQGEDQPQHF TGTGCCAGTAGTATGAGACAGGGGGAGGATCAGCCCCAGCATTTT 15 TRBV19 - TRBD1 TRBJ1-5
CASSWGQDYEQYF TGTGCCAGCAGTTGGGGACAGGACTACGAGCAGTACTTC 13 TRBV12-3/TRBV12-4 many TRBD1 TRBJ2-7
CASSKSQGTYEQYF TGTGCCAGTAGTAAATCCCAGGGTACCTACGAGCAGTACTTC 14 TRBV19 many - TRBJ2-7
CSGRRSSYNEQFF TGCAGCGGCAGGAGGAGCTCCTACAATGAGCAGTTCTTC 13 TRBV29-1 many - TRBJ2-1
CASSLEELSREQFF TGTGCCAGCAGCTTAGAGGAGCTCTCGAGGGAGCAGTTCTTC 14 TRBV7-8 many - TRBJ2-1
CASSKPRGSTDTQYF TGTGCCAGCTCAAAACCCCGGGGGAGCACAGATACGCAGTATTTT 15 TRBV18 many - TRBJ2-3
CASSSIGTSGYEQYF TGTGCCAGCAGTTCCATTGGGACTAGCGGCTACGAGCAGTACTTC 15 TRBV27 many TRBD2 TRBJ2-7
CASSFRNTDSPLHF TGCGCCAGCAGCTTCCGGAACACGGACTCACCCCTCCACTTT 14 TRBV5-1 - - TRBJ1-6
CASSWGVPNTGELFF TGTGCCAGCAGTTGGGGGGTCCCGAACACCGGGGAGCTGTTTTTT 15 TRBV2 many - TRBJ2-2
CATSRAPLQRGDTEAFF TGTGCCACCAGCAGAGCCCCATTACAGCGAGGGGACACTGAAGCTTTCTTT 17 TRBV15 few - TRBJ1-1
CASSPLNYGYTF TGTGCCAGCAGCCCACTGAACTATGGCTACACCTTC 12 TRBV11-1 many - TRBJ1-2
CASSYSPGSGEKLFF TGTGCCAGCAGTTACTCCCCAGGGTCTGGCGAAAAACTGTTTTTT 15 TRBV6-6 - - TRBJ1-4